The T cell receptor (beta chain) described here comes from a study of cytomegalovirus exposure and HLA in healthy donors (dated by TCRdb to about 2017). About the investigation overall: According to an earlier analysis of 450 to 650 of the donors, about 179 million T cells yielded over 100 million unique TCR beta sequences and about 300 Gb of sequence data. Roughly 310 gigabases of sequencing data and tens of millions of unique TCR sequences were included in an early release covering about 620 HLA-typed donors. Of the roughly 390 genotyped donors, 65% to 90% were placed in the genetic ancestry cluster associated with self-reported Caucasian donors. The aim of the study was to test whether cataloging public T cell receptors could identify signatures of past pathogen exposure. The study profiled the T cell repertoires of under 850 subjects by immunosequencing and related them to cytomegalovirus serostatus. A separate validation cohort of 100 to 150 different subjects was used in addition to the 666-subject first cohort. High-throughput TCR immunosequencing, statistical association of individual TCRs with disease status, and machine learning were combined to predict cytomegalovirus infection status. To study patterns of TCR occurrence, a later analysis re-analyzed previously published TCR beta repertoires from 650 to 750 donors and added high-resolution HLA genotyping. Rather than drawing on any new phenotypic data, the later analysis identified candidate immune exposures from TCR beta sequences and the way those sequences occurred across donors. An earlier analysis of approximately 580 of the donors used high-throughput TCR beta sequencing to judge whether each TCR beta V gene segment behaved as functional or pseudogenic. Alongside the repertoire data, information on donor age, sex, ethnicity and CMV serostatus was compiled. A later genetic analysis used genome-wide SNP genotypes for 398 of the 666 donors, treating that subset as a discovery cohort. Every repertoire in the discovery cohort had been generated on one and the same sequencing platform. Both class I and class II loci were covered by HLA typing, at four-digit resolution. The number of donors typed differed by locus, with roughly 620-640 for A, B, C, DRB1 and DQB1, over 500 for DQA1, under 610 for DPA1, and roughly 450 for DPB1. Because of strong linkage in the cohort, roughly five DR-DQ haplotypes were treated as single units for association and clustering. Among about 400 genotyped donors of the cohort, an average of around 250,000 unique TCR beta nucleotide sequences was sequenced per donor, of which roughly 17% were non-productive.

After removal of 8 bases from V and 7 bases from J, the junction retains 10 bases not matched to a gene. The germline V gene (reference sequence) specifies SEHNR as CDR1 and FQNEAQ as CDR2. Taken from cysteine to phenylalanine, the CDR3 has 13 residues. Just the 39-base CDR3 DNA is kept, in frame starting at base 1. Study-wide findings and limitations: Sequencing depth was assumed to be roughly uniform across donors in the presence/absence analyses, though that assumption may not hold. A few of the identified cytomegalovirus-associated TCR beta chains were confirmed in vitro to be specific for cytomegalovirus antigens. In this cohort, only TCR beta chains were sequenced, and detectable features were limited by the absence of alpha or paired-chain data. For the cohort, immune exposure information was limited to CMV serostatus. Linkage disequilibrium might explain the correlated functional status among segregating V segments, but an unknown experimental factor could not be ruled out. The earlier analysis of some 560 of the donors excluded some 16 rarely observed V segments, including chromosome 9 orphons, because counts were too low. In a later analysis, HLA-associated TCR beta chains were found to be more clonally expanded and to have lower generation probabilities than equally common non-associated chains. A total of roughly 160 TCR beta chains were listed by the study as associated with cytomegalovirus. Broadly in line with IMGT annotations, most TCR beta V segments showed up in productive rearrangements about 87% or about 30% of the time in an earlier analysis of 587 of the donors. An association between a missense DCLRE1C variant and V-gene and J-gene trimming of TCR beta chains was found in a later genetic analysis and replicated in an independent cohort. The 87-base-pair reads could not distinguish some IMGT-functional V segments, including TRBV6-2 and TRBV6-3, so those segments were excluded. A cluster of highly shared sequence variants was judged likely to be a technical artifact of the sequencing pipeline. A later analysis associated approximately 17,000 TCR beta sequences with specific HLA alleles at a false discovery rate of 0.05. Strong co-occurrence of HLA alleles, especially DR and DQ, made assigning TCR associations to individual alleles difficult. According to a later analysis, TCR association rates differed among HLA loci, with DRB1 alleles showing the most associated TCRs and HLA-C alleles showing the fewest. In a later analysis, several top co-occurrence clusters were reported to appear linked to parvovirus B19, influenza, CMV and Epstein-Barr virus. According to a later genetic analysis, donors in an Asian-associated ancestry cluster had fewer N-insertions in productive TCRs than the roughly 660-donor mean. The classifier was reported to diagnose cytomegalovirus status with high specificity and sensitivity in both the original cohort and the validation cohort. Most TCR sequences were seen in very few donors, while some public TCRs were found in many individuals. Because HLA typing was missing for some donors at each locus, association tests included only the typed subset. It was suggested by the authors that the approach could potentially be generalized to other disease states and immunological phenotypes. A further reported finding was that TCR beta sequences accurately predicted the HLA-A and HLA-B alleles for most subjects in the first cohort. According to a later analysis, most CMV-associated TCR beta chains appeared to be HLA-restricted, and the HLA associations seemed to be driven largely by CMV exposure.

The cohort consisted of more than 650 healthy bone marrow donors. All cohort members were sampled while nominally healthy, although unrecorded immune exposures were likely present. The donor tested CMV seronegative and was one of the 352 seronegative cohort members. A peripheral blood sample was provided by each donor, and peripheral blood mononuclear cells were used for TCR beta sequencing. Genomic DNA extraction from the blood cell samples was performed with the Qiagen DNeasy Blood Extraction Kit. The library relied on the immunoSEQ multiplex PCR assay. A mixture of 60 forward primers for TCR Vbeta segments and 13 reverse primers for TCR Jbeta segments was used in the multiplex PCR. The CDR3 region of rearranged TCR beta genes was amplified from genomic DNA with a multiplex PCR assay. On the Illumina HiSeq System, the amplified TCR beta libraries were sequenced as 87-base-pair reads. Under the source paper's analysis protocol: A later analysis counted about 80 million unique TCR beta chains across the 666 repertoires, and approximately 11 million of these chains were shared by at least two donors. To remove PCR and sequencing errors, raw reads were error-corrected and collapsed into unique sequences using a nearest-neighbor algorithm that merged closely related sequences. V, D and J gene segments were assigned by aligning CDR3 sequences to IMGT reference sequences. For a sequence to be retained, a match of at least six nucleotides was required to both a V gene segment and a J gene segment. A rearrangement counted as productive if the CDR3 had no stop codons and remained in frame with V and J, and every other rearrangement counted as non-productive. Following IMGT convention, CDR3 was defined as the stretch from the second conserved V-encoded cysteine to the conserved J-encoded phenylalanine. In an earlier analysis of approximately 590 of the donors, sequences lacking an unambiguous match to a single V gene segment were excluded. An earlier analysis of several hundred of the donors called V segments functional above 56.7% productive rearrangements and segregating when the between-donor standard deviation exceeded 5%. A statistical classification framework was built for diagnosing cytomegalovirus status from the catalog of TCR beta chain sequences. In a later analysis, TCR nucleotide sequences were compared against IMGT/GENE-DB human TR gene sequences so that V and J genes could be assigned. Using the TCRdist pipeline, a later analysis assigned CDR3 sequences along with most-parsimonious VDJ recombination scenarios. A later analysis defined each TCR beta chain by its CDR3 amino acid sequence plus V-gene family, and excluded reads lacking a unique V-gene family. To address suspected cross-contamination and a sequencing artifact, a later analysis removed a few hundred highly shared, low-generation-probability nucleotide sequences. A later analysis calculated a clonal expansion index for each public chain from normalized within-repertoire ranks of inferred template counts. In a later analysis, generation probabilities were computed with a VDJ recombination model fitted to out-of-frame rearrangements, and the resulting probabilities were checked against IGoR. In a later analysis, TCR-TCR, TCR-HLA and TCR-CMV co-occurrence was scored with hypergeometric tests, and a repertoire-size bias correction was applied to TCR pairs. A later analysis estimated false discovery rates by permuting HLA or CMV assignments 20 times. A later analysis grouped co-occurring TCRs with DBSCAN, adding TCRdist sequence similarity when clustering within HLA-allele-positive subsets. Repertoires with fewer than 30,000 or more than 120,000 public chains were left out of co-occurrence clustering, as were about five repertoires with anomalous nucleotide sharing. TCRdb's version of the immuneACCESS table is confined to in-frame rearrangements and falls short of the full clone set. An unresolved V gene accounts for under half of the shortfall where checked; the remainder is of unknown origin. The DNA was the basis for D and trimming; V, J and clone size are from that table. For this sample, the table gives about 160,000 clones. The ten largest clones capture roughly 1.3% of the sample.

About this clone: What antigen it recognizes has not been identified.

In this chain, TRBV7-9 is recombined with TRBJ1-2; 7 bases in the junction line up with TRBD1. The sequence came from an older woman in good health and CMV-seronegative. Sequencing input: PBMCs. For the CDR3, the sequence is CASAPDRSGGYTF. The DNA reads as follows: TGTGCCAGCGCCCCGGACAGGTCGGGTGGCTACACCTTC. Outside the CDR3, residues come from the reference TRBV7-9 and TRBJ1-2 proteins, so the full variable domain is: DTGVSQNPRHKITKRGQNVTFRCDPISEHNRLYWYRQTLGQGPEFLTYFQNEAQLEKSRLLSDRFSAERPKGSFSTLEIQRTEQGDSAMYLCASAPDRSGGYTFGSGTRLTVV.